The present entry profiles one T cell receptor beta chain with its context. What this receptor recognizes is not known. Qualities for individual bases were not recorded, and no much larger clone is one base off. This entry comes from a study of cytomegalovirus exposure and HLA in healthy donors (TCRdb year 2017). Looking at the study overall: According to an earlier analysis of 587 of the donors, about 179 million T cells yielded over 100 million unique TCR beta sequences and approximately 300 Gb of sequence data. In an earlier analysis of roughly 540 of the donors, high-throughput TCR beta sequencing was used to judge whether each TCR beta V gene segment behaved as functional or pseudogenic. Among the 398 genotyped donors, approximately 82% belonged to the genetic ancestry cluster associated with self-reported Caucasian donors. Along with the roughly 700-subject first cohort, a separate validation cohort of over a hundred different subjects was used. To predict cytomegalovirus infection status, the study combined high-throughput TCR immunosequencing, statistical association of individual TCRs with disease status, and machine learning. The number of typed donors differed by locus: about 620-640 for A, B, C, DRB1 and DQB1; 500 to 550 for DQA1; 606 for DPA1; and some 430 for DPB1. Across approximately 400 genotyped donors of the cohort, an average of roughly 230,000 unique TCR beta nucleotide sequences per donor were sequenced, and roughly a sixth of those sequences were non-productive. All discovery cohort repertoires had been generated on a single sequencing platform. The T cell repertoires of 666 subjects were profiled by immunosequencing and related to cytomegalovirus serostatus. In a later analysis, previously published TCR beta repertoires from several hundred donors were re-analyzed and high-resolution HLA genotyping was added so that TCR occurrence patterns could be studied. The study aimed to test whether signatures of past pathogen exposure could be identified by cataloging public T cell receptors. Both class I and class II loci were covered by HLA typing, at four-digit resolution. A later genetic analysis took genome-wide SNP genotypes for about three fifths of the 666 donors and used that subset as a discovery cohort. Because of strong linkage in the cohort, roughly 5 DR-DQ haplotypes were treated as single units for association and clustering. An early release covering about 600 HLA-typed donors comprised roughly 300 gigabases of sequencing data and 85 million to 100 million unique TCR sequences. Donor age, sex, ethnicity and CMV serostatus were collected together with the repertoire data. Rather than using new phenotypic data, the later analysis identified candidate immune exposures from TCR beta sequences and from how often those sequences occurred across donors.

The cohort comprised 550 to 700 healthy bone marrow donors. At the time of sampling, all cohort members were nominally healthy, though unrecorded immune exposures were likely present. The donor was CMV seropositive and belonged to the group of 250 to 350 seropositive cohort members. A peripheral blood sample was collected from each donor, and TCR beta sequencing was performed on peripheral blood mononuclear cells. The Qiagen DNeasy Blood Extraction Kit was used to extract genomic DNA from the blood cell samples. Library prep was done by the immunoSEQ multiplex PCR assay. The multiplex PCR relied on a mix of 60 forward primers for TCR Vbeta segments and 13 reverse primers for TCR Jbeta segments. The CDR3 region of rearranged TCR beta genes was amplified from genomic DNA with a multiplex PCR assay. The Illumina HiSeq System was used to sequence the amplified TCR beta libraries as 87-base-pair reads. Processing in the source paper ran as follows. A later analysis tallied 80 million to 95 million unique TCR beta chains across the approximately 670 repertoires, and around 10 million of those chains were shared by two or more donors. To remove PCR and sequencing errors, raw reads were error-corrected and collapsed into unique sequences using a nearest-neighbor algorithm that merged closely related sequences. To assign V, D and J gene segments, CDR3 sequences were aligned to IMGT reference sequences. For a sequence to be retained, a match of at least six nucleotides to both a V gene segment and a J gene segment was required. Rearrangements were classified as productive when the CDR3 lacked stop codons and remained in frame with V and J, and all other rearrangements were classified as non-productive. Following IMGT convention, CDR3 was defined as the stretch from the second conserved V-encoded cysteine to the conserved J-encoded phenylalanine. The earlier analysis of 500 to 650 of the donors excluded any sequence lacking an unambiguous match to a single V gene segment. An earlier analysis of fewer than 650 of the donors classified V segments as functional when productive rearrangements were above 56.7% and as segregating when the standard deviation between donors was above 5%. A statistical classification framework was built to diagnose cytomegalovirus status from the catalog of TCR beta chain sequences. In a later analysis, TCR nucleotide sequences were compared against IMGT/GENE-DB human TR gene sequences so that V and J genes could be assigned. The TCRdist pipeline was used in a later analysis to assign CDR3 sequences and most-parsimonious VDJ recombination scenarios. In a later analysis, every TCR beta chain was defined by the combination of its CDR3 amino acid sequence and its V-gene family, and reads without a unique V-gene family were dropped. A later analysis removed 550 to 700 highly shared, low-generation-probability nucleotide sequences to deal with suspected cross-contamination and a sequencing artifact. A later analysis calculated a clonal expansion index for each public chain from normalized within-repertoire ranks of inferred template counts. Generation probabilities in a later analysis came from a VDJ recombination model fitted to out-of-frame rearrangements, and those results were checked against IGoR. In a later analysis, hypergeometric tests were used to score TCR-TCR, TCR-HLA and TCR-CMV co-occurrence, with a repertoire-size bias correction applied to TCR pairs. To estimate false discovery rates, a later analysis permuted the HLA or CMV assignments 20 times. In a later analysis, co-occurring TCRs were grouped using DBSCAN, with TCRdist sequence similarity added in when clustering inside HLA-allele-positive subsets. Co-occurrence clustering excluded repertoires with fewer than 30,000 or more than 120,000 public chains, plus five with anomalous nucleotide sharing. TCRdb's version of the immuneACCESS table is confined to in-frame rearrangements and falls short of the full clone set. An unresolved V gene accounts for under half of the shortfall where checked; the remainder is of unknown origin. That table furnishes V, J and clone size, whereas the DNA furnished D and trimming. The sample table lists 89,000 or so clones, approximately 84% of them with a count of one. The ten biggest clones cover around 5.6% of the sample.

The paper as a whole reports these results and caveats: In a later analysis, HLA-associated TCR beta chains showed more clonal expansion and lower generation probabilities than non-associated chains that were equally common. Because counts were too low, about 17 rarely observed V segments, including chromosome 9 orphons, were excluded from the earlier analysis of about 500 of the donors. Only TCR beta chains were sequenced in this cohort, and the absence of alpha or paired-chain data limited detectable features. Broadly in line with IMGT annotations, most TCR beta V segments showed up in productive rearrangements about 87% or about 30% of the time in an earlier analysis of 450 to 600 of the donors. Specific HLA alleles were associated with 15,000 to 20,000 TCR beta sequences at a false discovery rate of 0.05 in a later analysis. In a later analysis, TCR association rates were found to vary across HLA loci, with the most associated TCRs seen for DRB1 alleles and the fewest for HLA-C alleles. A further reported finding was that TCR beta sequences accurately predicted the HLA-A and HLA-B alleles for most subjects in the first cohort. Because HLA typing was missing for some donors at each locus, association tests included only the typed subset. A cluster of highly shared sequence variants was judged likely to be a technical artifact of the sequencing pipeline. For the cohort, immune exposure information was limited to CMV serostatus. The classifier was reported to diagnose cytomegalovirus status with high specificity and sensitivity in both the original and validation cohorts. In a later genetic analysis, fewer N-insertions in productive TCRs were reported among donors in an Asian-associated ancestry cluster than the approximately 630-donor mean. In vitro tests confirmed that a few of the cytomegalovirus-associated TCR beta chains recognize cytomegalovirus antigens. Most CMV-associated TCR beta chains appeared to be HLA-restricted in a later analysis, and the HLA associations seemed to be driven largely by CMV exposure. When HLA alleles, especially DR and DQ, strongly co-occurred, TCR associations were difficult to assign to individual alleles. Linkage disequilibrium might explain the correlated functional status among segregating V segments, but an unknown experimental factor could not be excluded. Several of the top co-occurrence clusters appeared to be linked to parvovirus B19, influenza, CMV and Epstein-Barr virus, according to a later analysis. Across donors, most TCR sequences were observed very rarely, whereas some public TCRs were present in many individuals. A later genetic analysis associated a missense DCLRE1C variant with V-gene and J-gene trimming of TCR beta chains, and an independent cohort replicated the association. In the study, some 160 TCR beta chains were listed as associated with cytomegalovirus. Sequencing depth was assumed to be roughly uniform across donors in the presence/absence analyses, though that assumption may not hold. It was suggested by the authors that the approach could potentially be generalized to other disease states and immunological phenotypes.

This receptor was obtained from a woman aged 18 to 35 in good health and CMV-seropositive. Material for sequencing was PBMCs.

This receptor carries the CDR3 CASSLLASGYQETQYF. The bases are TGTGCCAGCAGTTTACTGGCTAGCGGATATCAAGAGACCCAGTACTTC. Here the chain combines TRBV28 and TRBJ2-5; 7 bases in the junction line up with TRBD2. Trimming accounts for 2 bases at V and 2 bases at J, while the number of junction bases matched to no gene is 8. CDR1 and CDR2 are read off the germline V gene as MDHEN and SYDVKM. Taken from cysteine to phenylalanine, the CDR3 has 16 residues. This entry keeps only the CDR3 DNA: 48 bases, framed from base 1. When the CDR3 is completed using the reference TRBV28 and TRBJ2-5 genes on either side, the full variable domain is DVKVTQSSRYLVKRTGEKVFLECVQDMDHENMFWYRQDPGLGLRLIYFSYDVKMKEKGDIPEGYSVSREKKERFSLILESASTNQTSMYLCASSLLASGYQETQYFGPGTRLLVL.